This TCR beta chain was found in a study of early T cells in non-severe SARS-CoV-2 infection. Using its own MiXCR run on the 5' RACE reads, TCRdb lists one record per CDR3 protein. The sample includes approximately 73,000 distinct CDR3 sequences, over 9% of them seen just once. The CDR3 is 14 residues long. Germline V CDR1 and CDR2: LGHDT, YNNKEL (reference sequence). With 3 bases clipped from V and 1 base from J, the junction kept 1 base outside the gene matches. This clonotype has a count of ten or more. The TCR comes from an adult who was a healthcare worker with PCR-confirmed SARS-CoV-2 infection or an uninfected control (not recorded which). The chain combines TRBV3-1 with TRBJ2-3; 7 nucleotides agree with TRBD2. The sample consisted of whole blood. The CDR3 is CASSQGGGTDTQYF. The CDR3, as DNA: TGTGCCAGCAGCCAGGGGGGGGGCACAGATACGCAGTATTTT.